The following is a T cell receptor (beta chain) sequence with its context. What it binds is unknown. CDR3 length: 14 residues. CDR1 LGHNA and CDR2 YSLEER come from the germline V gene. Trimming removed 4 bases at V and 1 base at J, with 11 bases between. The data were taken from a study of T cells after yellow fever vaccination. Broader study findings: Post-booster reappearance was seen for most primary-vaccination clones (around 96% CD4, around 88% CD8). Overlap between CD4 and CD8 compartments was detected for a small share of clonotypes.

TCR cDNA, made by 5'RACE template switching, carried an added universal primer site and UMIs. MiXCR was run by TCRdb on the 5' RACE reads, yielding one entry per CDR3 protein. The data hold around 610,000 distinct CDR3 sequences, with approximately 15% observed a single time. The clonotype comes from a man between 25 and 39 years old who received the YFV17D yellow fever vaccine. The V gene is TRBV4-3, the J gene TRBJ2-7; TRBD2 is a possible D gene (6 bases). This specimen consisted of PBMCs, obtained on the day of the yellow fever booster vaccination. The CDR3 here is CASSPARGSYEQYF. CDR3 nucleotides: TGCGCCAGCAGCCCTGCCCGGGGGTCCTACGAGCAGTACTTC.